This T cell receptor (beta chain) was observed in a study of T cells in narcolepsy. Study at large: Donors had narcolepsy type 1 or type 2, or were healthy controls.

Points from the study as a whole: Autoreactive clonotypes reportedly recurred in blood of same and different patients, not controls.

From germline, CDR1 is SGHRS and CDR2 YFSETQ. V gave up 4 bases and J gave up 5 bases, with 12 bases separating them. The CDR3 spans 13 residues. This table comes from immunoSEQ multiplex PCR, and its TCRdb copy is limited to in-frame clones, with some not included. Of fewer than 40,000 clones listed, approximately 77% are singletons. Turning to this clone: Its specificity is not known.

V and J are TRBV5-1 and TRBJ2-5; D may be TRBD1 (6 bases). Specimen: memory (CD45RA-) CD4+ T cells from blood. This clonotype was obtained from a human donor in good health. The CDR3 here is CASSPGDDETQYF. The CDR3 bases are TGCGCCAGCAGCCCAGGGGATGACGAGACCCAGTACTTC.